This T cell receptor beta chain originates from a study of Graves' ophthalmopathy and Graves' hyperthyroidism. This clonotype was found many times. Investigators amplified TCR beta CDR3 regions from RNA transcripts. HTBI primers primed a first-round RT-PCR, and a second-round multiplex PCR followed. MiXCR, run by TCRdb on the multiplex PCR reads, gives a single entry per CDR3 protein. The sample has 1 million to 1.3 million distinct CDR3 sequences; roughly 35% are singletons. CDR3 length: 14 amino acids. Deletions cut 4 bases from V and 0 bases from J, with 9 bases between. Looked up from germline, CDR1 is SQVTM and CDR2 is ANQGSEA.

Source material: peripheral blood or thyroid tissue (not recorded which). The chain combines TRBV29-1 with TRBJ1-4; maybe TRBD1 (6 bases). The clonotype originates from an adult man with Graves' hyperthyroidism. The CDR3: CSVARGSTNEKLFF. In DNA form, the CDR3 reads TGCAGCGTTGCTAGGGGGTCAACTAATGAAAAACTGTTTTTT.